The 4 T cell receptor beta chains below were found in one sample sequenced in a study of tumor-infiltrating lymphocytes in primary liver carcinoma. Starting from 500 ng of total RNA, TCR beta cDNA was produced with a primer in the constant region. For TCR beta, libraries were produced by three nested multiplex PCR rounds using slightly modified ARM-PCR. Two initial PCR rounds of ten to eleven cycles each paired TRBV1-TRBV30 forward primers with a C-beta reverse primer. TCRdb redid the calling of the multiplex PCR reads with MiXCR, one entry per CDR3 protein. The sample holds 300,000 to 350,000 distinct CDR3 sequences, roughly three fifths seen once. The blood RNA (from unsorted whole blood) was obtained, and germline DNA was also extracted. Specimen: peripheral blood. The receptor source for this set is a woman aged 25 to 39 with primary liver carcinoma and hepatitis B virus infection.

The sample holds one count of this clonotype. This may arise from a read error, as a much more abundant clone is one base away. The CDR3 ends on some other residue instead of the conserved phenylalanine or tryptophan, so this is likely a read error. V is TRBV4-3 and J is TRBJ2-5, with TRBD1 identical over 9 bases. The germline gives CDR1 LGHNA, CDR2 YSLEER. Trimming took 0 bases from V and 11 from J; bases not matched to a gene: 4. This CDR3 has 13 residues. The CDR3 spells CASSQDVDRGQYS. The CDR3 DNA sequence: TGCGCCAGCAGCCAAGACGTCGACAGGGGGCAGTACTCC.

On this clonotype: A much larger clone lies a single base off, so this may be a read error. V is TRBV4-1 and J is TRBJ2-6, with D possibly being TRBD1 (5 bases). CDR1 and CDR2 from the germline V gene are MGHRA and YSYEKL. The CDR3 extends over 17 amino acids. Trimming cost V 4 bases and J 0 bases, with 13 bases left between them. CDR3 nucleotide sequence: TGCGCCAGCAGCCGATCGCTAGGGGCCTCTGGGGCCAACGTCCTGACTTTC. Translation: CASSRSLGASGANVLTF.

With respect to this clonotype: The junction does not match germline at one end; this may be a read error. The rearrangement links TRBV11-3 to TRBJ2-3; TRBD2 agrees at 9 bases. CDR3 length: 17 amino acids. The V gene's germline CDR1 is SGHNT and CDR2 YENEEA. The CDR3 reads CDSSLVLTSGLTDTQYF. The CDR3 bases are TGTGACAGCAGCTTAGTGTTGACTAGCGGACTCACAGATACGCAGTATTTT.

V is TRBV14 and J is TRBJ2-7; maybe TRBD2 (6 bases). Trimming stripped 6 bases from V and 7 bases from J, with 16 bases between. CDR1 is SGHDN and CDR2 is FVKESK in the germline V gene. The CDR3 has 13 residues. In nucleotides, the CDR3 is TGTGCCAGCAGGATGGGAGGACTCCTGGAGCAGTACTTC. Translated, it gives CASRMGGLLEQYF.